Each of the 20 T cell receptor beta chains below was sequenced from the same sample in a study of technical replicates of blood from several donors. Here immunoSEQ multiplex PCR was the method, and the copy in TCRdb shows in-frame clones only, minus some. Among 65,000 to 80,000 clones listed, 95% to 98% were seen once. Sequences were obtained from T cells isolated from PBMCs. The receptors were gathered from a human donor in good health.

CDR3 loop: CSVEGTGLYNEQFF. Written as DNA, the CDR3 is TGCAGCGTTGAAGGGACAGGCCTCTACAATGAGCAGTTCTTC. This sequence joins TRBV29-1 and TRBJ2-1; the match to TRBD1 covers 7 bases. Trimming removed 1 base from V and 3 bases from J; junction bases left unmatched: 3. The CDR3 contains 14 residues. Germline V gene lookup returns CDR1 SQVTM and CDR2 ANQGSEA.

In its sample, this clone was seen once. The V and J genes are TRBV7-8 and TRBJ1-2; D possibly corresponds to TRBD1 (5 bases). The CDR3 sequence is 15 residues long. CDR1 SGHVS and CDR2 FQNEAQ come from the germline V gene. The V end lost 2 bases, the J end lost 8 bases, and 18 bases lay between the germline ends. Written as DNA, the CDR3 is TGTGCCAGCAGCTTATTTGACAGCCAACCCTGGGGCTACACCTTC. Amino acids: CASSLFDSQPWGYTF. The complete variable domain, with remaining parts taken from reference TRBV7-8 and TRBJ1-2, reads GAGVSQSPRYKVAKRGQDVALRCDPISGHVSLFWYQQALGQGPEFLTYFQNEAQLDKSGLPSDRFFAERPEGSVSTLKIQRTQQEDSAVYLCASSLFDSQPWGYTFGSGTRLTVV.

This clone appeared a single time. The chain couples TRBV11-2 to TRBJ1-4; D unclear. The CDR3 runs 16 residues. Trimming shortened V by 3 bases and J by 3 bases, and 14 bases separated the two germline ends. Germline lookup yields CDR1 SGHAT and CDR2 FQNNGV. The CDR3 loop reads CASSFFLEGSNEKLFF. The CDR3, as DNA: TGTGCCAGCAGCTTCTTCCTCGAGGGCTCTAATGAAAAACTGTTTTTT. Looking up the rest from reference TRBV11-2 and TRBJ1-4 gives the full variable domain: EAGVAQSPRYKIIEKRQSVAFWCNPISGHATLYWYQQILGQGPKLLIQFQNNGVVDDSQLPKDRFSAERLKGVDSTLKIQPAKLEDSAVYLCASSFFLEGSNEKLFFGSGTQLSVL.

This clone occurred once. The gene calls are TRBV27 and TRBJ2-1; TRBD2 is a possible D gene (6 bases). Germline CDR1 reads MNHEY; CDR2 reads SMNVEV (reference sequence). The ends were cut back, 3 bases at V and 16 bases at J, with 19 bases in the middle. There are 13 residues in the CDR3. CDR3 bases: TGTGCCAGCAGTTTGGGAGGCGGGACCCGGGATTTCTTC. Its protein is CASSLGGGTRDFF.

The chain employs TRBV25-1 and TRBJ2-5, with TRBD2 matching 7 bases. CDR3 length: 16 residues. The ends lost 1 base at V and 4 bases at J; junction bases unmatched: 9. Germline V gene data show CDR1 as MGHDK and CDR2 as SYGVNS. CDR3 amino acids: CASSELLAGAGETQYF. The CDR3 DNA follows: TGTGCCAGCAGTGAATTGCTGGCGGGAGCTGGAGAGACCCAGTACTTC.

The chain uses TRBV27 and TRBJ2-1; no definite D call. Trimming pared 2 bases from V and 4 bases from J, leaving 9 bases between. This CDR3 is built from 14 residues. Germline CDR1 is MNHEY and CDR2 is SMNVEV (reference sequence). CDR3 protein: CASSLGSAYNEQFF. DNA of the CDR3: TGTGCCAGCAGTTTAGGCAGTGCATACAATGAGCAGTTCTTC.

This chain links TRBV11-2 with TRBJ2-7, with 9 bases that match TRBD1. This CDR3 spans 15 amino acids. J lost 3 bases, V lost 5 bases, and 8 bases had no gene match. Per germline, CDR1 SGHAT and CDR2 FQNNGV. Here the CDR3 reads CASSLSGTGLYEQYF. For the CDR3, the DNA is TGTGCCAGCAGCCTCTCCGGGACAGGGCTCTACGAGCAGTACTTC.

The J gene is TRBJ2-1, the V gene TRBV7-9, with D tentatively TRBD1 (5 bases). CDR3 length: 12 amino acids. The V end was cut by 3 bases, the J end by 10 bases, with 10 bases between. CDR1 SEHNR and CDR2 FQNEAQ come from the germline V gene (reference sequence). Here the CDR3 reads CASSFADIEQFF. CDR3 coding DNA: TGTGCCAGCAGCTTCGCGGACATAGAGCAGTTCTTC.

This sequence joins TRBV6-1 and TRBJ2-1, with a tentative D call TRBD1 (5 bases). CDR3 length equals 14 residues. With 6 bases removed from V and 3 bases from J, the gap between germline ends came to 12 bases. Germline CDR1 and CDR2: MNHNS and SASEGT. CDR3 region: CASRRTRDYNEQFF. In nucleotides, the CDR3 is TGTGCCAGCAGGAGGACACGAGACTACAATGAGCAGTTCTTC.

With regard to this clone: Other DNA sequences in the sample encode the same CDR3. The chain joins TRBV5-1 to TRBJ1-5, with D maybe TRBD1 (6 bases). The CDR3 runs 13 residues. The V end was cut by 1 base, the J end by 4 bases, with 6 bases between. The germline gives CDR1 SGHRS, CDR2 YFSETQ. CDR3 nucleotides: TGCGCCAGCAGCTTGACAGGGAATCAGCCCCAGCATTTT. Translating it yields CASSLTGNQPQHF.

J is TRBJ2-1 and V is TRBV2, with D maybe TRBD2 (5 bases). Germline assignment: CDR1 SNHLY and CDR2 FYNNEI. V was trimmed by 3 bases and J by 5 bases, leaving 11 bases between them. This CDR3 region has 14 residues. The CDR3 nucleotides read TGTGCCAGCAGTGACCAGGACTGGAACAATGAGCAGTTCTTC. The encoded protein is CASSDQDWNNEQFF.

V gene TRBV18 combines with J gene TRBJ2-5; tentatively, D is TRBD2 (5 bases). The CDR3 has 16 amino acids. Germline values: CDR1 KGHSH, CDR2 LQKENI. V was cut by 3 bases and J by 0 bases, with 14 bases left in between. The CDR3 sequence: CASSPRAERYQETQYF. CDR3 nucleotide sequence: TGTGCCAGCTCACCCAGAGCAGAGCGGTACCAAGAGACCCAGTACTTC.

DNA of the CDR3: TGTGCCAGCAGTCTAGCGGGAGGGAATGAGCAGTTCTTC. This translates into CASSLAGGNEQFF. The chain recombines TRBV27 with TRBJ2-1; 12 bases fit TRBD2. Per germline, CDR1 MNHEY and CDR2 SMNVEV (reference sequence). Trimming removed 5 bases from V and 7 bases from J; junction bases left unmatched: 0. This CDR3 region has 13 residues.

This chain connects TRBV2 to TRBJ1-5, with a weak D call TRBD1 (6 bases). Deletions cut 6 bases from V and 0 bases from J, with 9 bases between. Looked up from germline, CDR1 is SNHLY and CDR2 is FYNNEI. There are 14 residues in the CDR3. The CDR3 DNA follows: TGTGCCAGCAGCGGGGACACTAGCAATCAGCCCCAGCATTTT. It is translated as CASSGDTSNQPQHF.

The rearrangement joins TRBV7-8 to TRBJ2-3; TRBD2 aligns across 10 bases. V gave up 3 bases and J gave up 3 bases; unmatched junction bases: 3. This CDR3 region has 15 residues. The germline CDR1 and CDR2 sequences are SGHVS and FQNEAQ. Here the CDR3 DNA reads TGTGCCAGCAGCTTTACTAGCGGGGTAACAGATACGCAGTATTTT. Translated: CASSFTSGVTDTQYF.

The J gene is TRBJ2-7, the V gene TRBV2; D possibly corresponds to TRBD1 (5 bases). CDR1 and CDR2 (germline): SNHLY, FYNNEI. The CDR3 covers 15 residues. Trimming shortened V by 3 bases and J by 2 bases, and 14 bases separated the two germline ends. For the CDR3, the DNA is TGTGCCAGCAGTGAGGGGCAGGGCCTTCCCTACGAGCAGTACTTC. It encodes CASSEGQGLPYEQYF. Looking up the rest from reference TRBV2 and TRBJ2-7 gives the full variable domain: EPEVTQTPSHQVTQMGQEVILRCVPISNHLYFYWYRQILGQKVEFLVSFYNNEISEKSEIFDDQFSVERPDGSNFTLKIRSTKLEDSAMYFCASSEGQGLPYEQYFGPGTRLTVT.

CDR3 bases: TGTGCCATCACCCCGACAGGGAGCAATGAGCAGTTCTTC. This encodes CAITPTGSNEQFF. V and J are TRBV10-3 and TRBJ2-1; 7 nucleotides align to TRBD1. The CDR3 sequence is 13 residues long. The V and J ends lost 7 bases and 6 bases, in that order; junction bases with no gene match: 6. From germline, CDR1 is ENHRY and CDR2 SYGVKD.

The V and J genes are TRBV4-3 and TRBJ2-7; TRBD1 agrees at 7 bases. The CDR3 loop spans 14 amino acids. Per germline, CDR1 LGHNA and CDR2 YSLEER. The J segment lost 5 bases and the V segment lost 2 bases, leaving 6 bases of the junction unmatched. Here the CDR3 reads CASSQWSTGNEQYF. The DNA of the CDR3 is TGCGCCAGCAGCCAATGGTCGACAGGGAACGAGCAGTACTTC.

The CDR3 sequence is CASSPSIPSGTYYGYTF. The CDR3 nucleotides read TGTGCCAGCTCACCAAGTATTCCGTCAGGGACATACTATGGCTACACCTTC. V and J are TRBV18 and TRBJ1-2; D perhaps matches TRBD1 (6 bases). The V and J ends lost 2 bases and 3 bases respectively, with 19 bases between them. Germline CDR1 is KGHSH and CDR2 is LQKENI. CDR3 length: 17 amino acids.

V usage is TRBV4-1 and J usage is TRBJ2-3; D might be TRBD2 (6 bases). This CDR3 comprises 16 residues. Germline CDR1 MGHRA, CDR2 YSYEKL. V was trimmed by 0 bases and J by 0 bases, leaving 10 bases between them. CDR3 DNA sequence: TGCGCCAGCAGCCAAGAAGGGACTCGTAGCACAGATACGCAGTATTTT. Its protein is CASSQEGTRSTDTQYF.